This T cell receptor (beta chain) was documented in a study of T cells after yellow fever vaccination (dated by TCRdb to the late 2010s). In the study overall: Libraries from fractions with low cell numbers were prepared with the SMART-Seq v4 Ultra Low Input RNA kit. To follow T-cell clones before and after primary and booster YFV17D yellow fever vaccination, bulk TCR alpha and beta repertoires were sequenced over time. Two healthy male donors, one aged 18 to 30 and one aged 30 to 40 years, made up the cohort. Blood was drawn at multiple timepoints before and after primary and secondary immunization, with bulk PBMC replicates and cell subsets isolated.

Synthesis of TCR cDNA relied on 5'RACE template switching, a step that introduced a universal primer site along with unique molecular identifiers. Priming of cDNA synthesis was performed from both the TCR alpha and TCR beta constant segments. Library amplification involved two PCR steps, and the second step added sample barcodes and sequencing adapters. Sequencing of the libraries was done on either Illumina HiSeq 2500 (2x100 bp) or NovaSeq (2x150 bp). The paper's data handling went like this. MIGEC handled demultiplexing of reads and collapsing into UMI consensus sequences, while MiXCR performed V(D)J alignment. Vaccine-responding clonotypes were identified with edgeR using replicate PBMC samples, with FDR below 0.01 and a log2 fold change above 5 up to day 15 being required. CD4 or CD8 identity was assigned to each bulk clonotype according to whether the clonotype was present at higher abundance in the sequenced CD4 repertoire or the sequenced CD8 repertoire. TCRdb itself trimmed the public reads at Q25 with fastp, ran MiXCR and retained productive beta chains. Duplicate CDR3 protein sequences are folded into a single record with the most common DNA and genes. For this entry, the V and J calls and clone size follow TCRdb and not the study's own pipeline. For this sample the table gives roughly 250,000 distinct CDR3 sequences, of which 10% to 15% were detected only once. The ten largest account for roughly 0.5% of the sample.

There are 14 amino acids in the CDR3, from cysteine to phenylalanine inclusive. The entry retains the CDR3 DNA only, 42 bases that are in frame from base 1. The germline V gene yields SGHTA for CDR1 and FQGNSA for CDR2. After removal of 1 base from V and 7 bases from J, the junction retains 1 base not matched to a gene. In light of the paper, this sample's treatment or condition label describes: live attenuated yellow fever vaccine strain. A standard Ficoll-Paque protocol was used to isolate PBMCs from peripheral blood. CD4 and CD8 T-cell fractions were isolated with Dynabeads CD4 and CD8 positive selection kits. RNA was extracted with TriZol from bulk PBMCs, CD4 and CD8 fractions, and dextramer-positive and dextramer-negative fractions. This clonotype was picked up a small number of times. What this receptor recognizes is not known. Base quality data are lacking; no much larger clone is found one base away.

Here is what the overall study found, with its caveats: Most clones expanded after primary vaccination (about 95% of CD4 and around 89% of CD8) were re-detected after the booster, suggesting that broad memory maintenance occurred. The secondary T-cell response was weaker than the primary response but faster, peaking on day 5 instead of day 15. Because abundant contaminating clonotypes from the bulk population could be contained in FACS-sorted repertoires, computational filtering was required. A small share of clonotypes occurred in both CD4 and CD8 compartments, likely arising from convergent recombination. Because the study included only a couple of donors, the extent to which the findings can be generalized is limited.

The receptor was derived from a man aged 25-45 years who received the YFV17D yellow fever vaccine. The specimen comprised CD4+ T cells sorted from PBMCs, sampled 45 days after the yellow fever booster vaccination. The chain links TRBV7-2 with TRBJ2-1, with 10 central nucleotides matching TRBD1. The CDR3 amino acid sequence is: CASSLGGQGNEQFF. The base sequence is TGTGCCAGCAGCTTAGGGGGACAGGGGAATGAGCAGTTCTTC.